A single sample gave rise to the 7 T cell receptor beta chains below, sequenced in a study of blood T cell repertoires in COVID-19. Some clones are missing from TCRdb's copy, which holds only in-frame ones; the method was immunoSEQ multiplex PCR. The data show roughly 160,000 clones, around 80% seen once. What was sequenced was peripheral blood. These receptor sequences come from a woman between 70 and 85 years old who had recovered from COVID-19.

This clone was observed a single time. V and J are TRBV10-3 and TRBJ1-1; 9 nucleotides agree with TRBD1. Losses at the gene ends were 5 bases for V and 1 base for J; bases not matched to a gene: 11. The germline V gene encodes CDR1 ENHRY and CDR2 SYGVKD. CDR3 size: 17 residues. This CDR3 reads CAISNLPGTGTNTEAFF. CDR3 DNA: TGTGCCATCAGTAACCTCCCCGGGACAGGGACGAACACTGAAGCTTTCTTT.

The chain employs TRBV3-1 (or the pseudogene TRBV3-2) and TRBJ2-1; a possible D gene is TRBD2 (5 bases). The CDR3 is 14 amino acids. The germline CDR1 and CDR2 sequences are LGHDT and YNNKEL (reference sequence). Trimming took 4 bases from V and 6 from J, leaving 13 bases between them. The DNA for the CDR3 is TGTGCCAGCAGCCCGAGGACTGGGGTCAATGAGCAGTTCTTC. This encodes CASSPRTGVNEQFF.

This chain uses TRBV4-2 with TRBJ2-7; 8 bases map to TRBD1. Germline lookup yields CDR1 LGHNA and CDR2 YNFKEQ. CDR3 length equals 18 residues. The V and J ends lost 4 bases and 0 bases, in that order; junction bases with no gene match: 14. CDR3 bases: TGTGCCAGCAGCCCCGAAGGGGTCAGGGGGCCGGGCTCCTACGAGCAGTACTTC. Protein sequence: CASSPEGVRGPGSYEQYF.

The chain carries TRBV27 and TRBJ2-3; the match to TRBD2 covers 11 bases. Germline loops: CDR1 MNHEY, CDR2 SMNVEV (reference sequence). This CDR3 is 17 amino acids long. Unmatched junction bases numbered 11, after V lost 5 bases and J lost 4 bases. The CDR3 region is CASSPIPLAGVPDTQYF. In nucleotides, the CDR3 is TGTGCCAGCAGTCCCATCCCACTAGCGGGGGTGCCAGATACGCAGTATTTT.

This chain links TRBV7-2 with TRBJ1-1; TRBD1 is a possible D gene (6 bases). The CDR3 sequence is 12 residues long. Trimming took off 4 bases at V and 11 bases at J, with 14 bases between the two ends. Per germline, CDR1 SGHTA and CDR2 FQGNSA. The CDR3: CASSWNQGMAFF. The CDR3 DNA sequence: TGTGCCAGCAGCTGGAATCAGGGGATGGCTTTCTTT.

The gene calls are TRBV5-1 and TRBJ2-1; 7 positions match TRBD1. The CDR3 extends over 13 amino acids. V dropped 3 bases and J dropped 3; count of bases not matched to a gene: 0. Germline V gives CDR1 SGHRS, CDR2 YFSETQ. The CDR3 loop is CASSWDSYNEQFF. The CDR3 DNA is TGCGCCAGCAGCTGGGACAGCTACAATGAGCAGTTCTTC.

The chain couples TRBV7-2 to TRBJ2-3; 7 bases align to TRBD2. The CDR3 loop spans 15 amino acids. Per the germline V gene, CDR1 is SGHTA and CDR2 is FQGNSA. The junction had 8 bases not matched to a gene; V was cut back by 5 bases and J by 3 bases. The CDR3 DNA sequence: TGTGCCAGCAGCAAAGCGGGAAAGGGGACAGATACGCAGTATTTT. This encodes CASSKAGKGTDTQYF.